One sample yielded the 14 T cell receptor beta chains listed below, sequenced in a study of blood T cell repertoires in COVID-19. TCRdb keeps only in-frame clones here, not all; method: immunoSEQ multiplex PCR. This table has about 220,000 clones, almost 85% appearing once. Sequences were obtained from peripheral blood. The receptors were gathered from a woman aged 65 to 85 with COVID-19, enrolled during active disease.

The count of this clone is one. The gene calls are TRBV9 and TRBJ2-5; D possibly corresponds to TRBD2 (6 bases). Germline CDR1 reads SGDLS; CDR2 reads YYNGEE. Trimming left V 1 base short and J 2 bases short, with 12 bases between. CDR3 length equals 15 residues. CDR3 in amino acids: CASSVRGTTQETQYF. As DNA, the CDR3 is TGTGCCAGCAGCGTACGCGGGACGACACAAGAGACCCAGTACTTC.

V gene TRBV19 combines with J gene TRBJ1-2; D call uncertain. There are 13 residues in the CDR3. Germline V gives CDR1 LNHDA, CDR2 SQIVND (reference sequence). The germline V and J ends were trimmed by 0 bases and 8 bases, with 10 bases remaining between them. The CDR3 DNA follows: TGTGCCAGTAGTATAGATCCCATCGCGGGCTACACCTTC. This translates into CASSIDPIAGYTF.

The J gene is TRBJ2-5, the V gene TRBV19; perhaps TRBD1 as D (6 bases). V shed 2 bases and J shed 3 bases, with 10 bases lying between them. The germline V gene has CDR1 LNHDA and CDR2 SQIVND (reference sequence). The CDR3 runs 14 residues. The CDR3 bases are TGTGCCAGTAGTATATTAGGGGGAAAAGAGACCCAGTACTTC. Protein product: CASSILGGKETQYF.

The chain recombines TRBV19 with TRBJ2-7, with 8 bases that match TRBD1. This CDR3 is 16 amino acids long. Losses at the gene ends were 7 bases for V and 1 base for J; bases not matched to a gene: 12. Per the germline V gene, CDR1 is LNHDA and CDR2 is SQIVND (reference sequence). The CDR3 region has the DNA TGTGCCAGTACCGATGTTGGACAGGGTGCTTCCTACGAGCAGTACTTC. Translated: CASTDVGQGASYEQYF.

This rearrangement joins TRBV6-2 or TRBV6-3 to TRBJ2-1; D possibly corresponds to TRBD1 (5 bases). Germline loops: CDR1 MNHEY, CDR2 SVGEGT. The CDR3 has 15 residues. Trimming took 6 bases from V and 8 from J, leaving 20 bases between them. The CDR3 DNA is TGTGCCAGCAGCCGCCGACAGACAAACACCGATGAGCAGTTCTTC. Protein product: CASSRRQTNTDEQFF.

The chain combines TRBV4-1 with TRBJ1-1, with D hard to call. This CDR3 comprises 14 residues. V lost 1 base and J 0 bases, leaving 6 bases between the germline ends. From germline, CDR1 is MGHRA and CDR2 YSYEKL. DNA for the CDR3: TGCGCCAGCAGCCAAGCGGGGATGAACACTGAAGCTTTCTTT. Translating it yields CASSQAGMNTEAFF.

This chain uses TRBV14 with TRBJ2-3, with D tentatively TRBD1 (5 bases). Germline lookup yields CDR1 SGHDN and CDR2 FVKESK. The CDR3 has 16 amino acids. Deletions cut 4 bases from V and 1 base from J, with 15 bases between. CDR3 residues: CASSPLGVSRTDTQYF. The DNA for the CDR3 is TGTGCCAGCAGCCCTCTAGGGGTTAGCCGCACAGATACGCAGTATTTT.

The chain employs TRBV2 and TRBJ1-1, with a possible D match to TRBD1 (5 bases). Trimming cost V 3 bases and J 2 bases, with 10 bases left between them. Germline V lookup: CDR1 SNHLY, CDR2 FYNNEI. This CDR3 has 14 amino acids. The CDR3 bases are TGTGCCAGCAGTGATGGGGCCATTAACACTGAAGCTTTCTTT. This translates into CASSDGAINTEAFF.

The chain employs TRBV5-1 and TRBJ1-1; 7 positions match TRBD1. CDR3 length: 14 amino acids. Germline V lookup: CDR1 SGHRS, CDR2 YFSETQ. J lost 4 bases, V lost 4 bases, and 7 bases had no gene match. The DNA of the CDR3 is TGCGCCAGCAGCGACATCCAGGGGGGCACTGAAGCTTTCTTT. Translated, it gives CASSDIQGGTEAFF.

V usage is TRBV4-1 and J usage is TRBJ2-5; D perhaps matches TRBD2 (6 bases). This CDR3 spans 16 amino acids. Trimming took 0 bases from V and 5 from J, leaving 16 bases between them. Germline lookup yields CDR1 MGHRA and CDR2 YSYEKL. This CDR3 reads CASSQDPLGRGETQYF. CDR3 sequence (DNA): TGCGCCAGCAGCCAAGATCCCCTTGGCCGGGGGGAGACCCAGTACTTC.

This clone was detected many times. The chain joins TRBV6-1 to TRBJ1-4; possible D gene TRBD1, 5 bases. The CDR3 sequence is 14 residues long. Germline CDR1 and CDR2: MNHNS and SASEGT. V was pared by 2 bases and J by 7 bases, with 11 bases between. The CDR3: CASSERQGSEKLFF. CDR3 DNA: TGTGCCAGCAGTGAACGGCAGGGCAGTGAAAAACTGTTTTTT.

Only one count was recorded for this clone. The rearrangement uses TRBV14 and TRBJ2-7; tentative D call: TRBD1 (6 bases). The V end was cut by 2 bases, the J end by 2 bases, with 19 bases between. The germline V gene encodes CDR1 SGHDN and CDR2 FVKESK. The CDR3 totals 17 residues. CDR3 DNA sequence: TGTGCCAGCAGCCAAAGGGTTGGGGGCAGGATAGCCTACGAGCAGTACTTC. Protein sequence: CASSQRVGGRIAYEQYF.

CDR3 bases: TGCGCCAGCAGCCAAGATGTCCGCTCCTACGAGCAGTACTTC. It encodes CASSQDVRSYEQYF. The gene calls are TRBV4-1 and TRBJ2-7; D call uncertain. CDR3 length: 14 amino acids. CDR1 is MGHRA, CDR2 YSYEKL, per germline. V dropped 0 bases and J dropped 0 bases, with 6 bases sitting between them.

As for this clone: At one end, the junction sequence differs from germline, possibly due to a read error. The V call is TRBV15, the J call TRBJ2-7; D may be TRBD1 (6 bases). Germline CDR1 is LNHNV and CDR2 is YYDKDF (reference sequence). This CDR3 spans 14 amino acids. The CDR3 sequence is CATSEFRSWDTQRW. For the CDR3, the DNA is TGTGCCACCAGCGAATTTCGCAGTTGGGACACACAACGGTGG. The full variable domain, in which reference TRBV15 and TRBJ2-7 provide the parts outside the CDR3, is DAMVIQNPRYQVTQFGKPVTLSCSQTLNHNVMYWYQQKSSQAPKLLFHYYDKDFNNEADTPDNFQSRRPNTSFCFLDIRSPGLGDTAMYLCATSEFRSWDTQRWGPGTRLTVT.